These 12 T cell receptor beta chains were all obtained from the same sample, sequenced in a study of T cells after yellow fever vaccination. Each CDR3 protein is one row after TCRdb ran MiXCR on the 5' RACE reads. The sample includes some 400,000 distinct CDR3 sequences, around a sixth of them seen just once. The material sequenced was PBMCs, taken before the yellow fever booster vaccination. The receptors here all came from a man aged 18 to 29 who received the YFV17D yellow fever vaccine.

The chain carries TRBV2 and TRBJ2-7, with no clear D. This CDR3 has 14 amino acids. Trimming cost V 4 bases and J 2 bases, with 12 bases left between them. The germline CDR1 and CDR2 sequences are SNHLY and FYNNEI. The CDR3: CASSGPDPPYEQYV. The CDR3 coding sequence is TGTGCCAGCAGTGGACCAGACCCCCCCTACGAGCAGTACGTC.

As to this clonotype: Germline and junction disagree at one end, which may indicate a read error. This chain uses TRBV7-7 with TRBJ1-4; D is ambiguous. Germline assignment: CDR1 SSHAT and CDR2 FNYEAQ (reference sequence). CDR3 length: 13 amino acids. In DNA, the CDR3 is TGTGCTAGCAGCCCCCTGGAAAGAGAAAAACTGTTTTTT. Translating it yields CASSPLEREKLFF.

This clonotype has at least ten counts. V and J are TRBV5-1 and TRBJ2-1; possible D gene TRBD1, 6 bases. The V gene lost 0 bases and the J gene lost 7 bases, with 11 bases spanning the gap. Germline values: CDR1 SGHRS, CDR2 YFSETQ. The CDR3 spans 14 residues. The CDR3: CASSLVQGKNEQFF. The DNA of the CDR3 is TGCGCCAGCAGCTTGGTACAGGGTAAAAATGAGCAGTTCTTC.

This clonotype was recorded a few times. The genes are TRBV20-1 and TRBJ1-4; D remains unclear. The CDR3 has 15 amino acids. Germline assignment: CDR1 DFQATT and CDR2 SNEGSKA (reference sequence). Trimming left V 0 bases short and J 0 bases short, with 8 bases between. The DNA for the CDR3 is TGCAGTGCTAGAGATGGCACTGCAACTAATGAAAAACTGTTTTTT. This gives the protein CSARDGTATNEKLFF.

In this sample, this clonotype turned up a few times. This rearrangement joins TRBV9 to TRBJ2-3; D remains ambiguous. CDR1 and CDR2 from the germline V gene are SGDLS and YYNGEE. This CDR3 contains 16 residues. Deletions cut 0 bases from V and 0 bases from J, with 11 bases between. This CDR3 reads CASSVGATTSTDTQYF. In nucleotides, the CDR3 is TGTGCCAGCAGCGTAGGAGCCACCACTAGCACAGATACGCAGTATTTT. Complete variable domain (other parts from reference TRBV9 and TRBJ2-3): DSGVTQTPKHLITATGQRVTLRCSPRSGDLSVYWYQQSLDQGLQFLIQYYNGEERAKGNILERFSAQQFPDLHSELNLSSLELGDSALYFCASSVGATTSTDTQYFGPGTRLTVL.

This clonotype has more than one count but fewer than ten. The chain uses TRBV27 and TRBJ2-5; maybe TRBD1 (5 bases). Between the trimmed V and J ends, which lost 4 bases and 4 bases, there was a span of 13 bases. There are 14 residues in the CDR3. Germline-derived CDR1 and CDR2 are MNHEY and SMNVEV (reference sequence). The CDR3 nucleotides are TGTGCCAGCAGTTATGGGCAGGGTGGAGAGACCCAGTACTTC. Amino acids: CASSYGQGGETQYF.

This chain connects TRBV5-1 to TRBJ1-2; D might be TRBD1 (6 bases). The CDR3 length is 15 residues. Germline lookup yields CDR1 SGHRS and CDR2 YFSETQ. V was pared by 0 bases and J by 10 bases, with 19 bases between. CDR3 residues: CASSLVAPRAGDYTF. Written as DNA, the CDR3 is TGCGCCAGCAGCTTGGTGGCCCCCAGGGCAGGGGACTACACCTTC. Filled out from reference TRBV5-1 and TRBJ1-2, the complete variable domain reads KAGVTQTPRYLIKTRGQQVTLSCSPISGHRSVSWYQQTPGQGLQFLFEYFSETQRNKGNFPGRFSGRQFSNSRSEMNVSTLELGDSALYLCASSLVAPRAGDYTFGSGTRLTVV.

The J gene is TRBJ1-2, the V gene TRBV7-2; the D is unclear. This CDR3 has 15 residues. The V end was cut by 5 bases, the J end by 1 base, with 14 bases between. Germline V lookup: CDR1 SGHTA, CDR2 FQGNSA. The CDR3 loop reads CASSASGGLNYGYTF. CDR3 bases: TGTGCCAGCAGCGCATCCGGAGGCCTTAACTATGGCTACACCTTC.

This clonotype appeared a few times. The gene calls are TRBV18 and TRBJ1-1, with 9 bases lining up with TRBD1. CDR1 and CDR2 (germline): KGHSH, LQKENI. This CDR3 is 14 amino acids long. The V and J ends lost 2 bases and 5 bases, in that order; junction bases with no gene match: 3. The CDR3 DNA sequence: TGTGCCAGCTCACCAGGGACAGGGAGAACTGAAGCTTTCTTT. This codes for CASSPGTGRTEAFF.

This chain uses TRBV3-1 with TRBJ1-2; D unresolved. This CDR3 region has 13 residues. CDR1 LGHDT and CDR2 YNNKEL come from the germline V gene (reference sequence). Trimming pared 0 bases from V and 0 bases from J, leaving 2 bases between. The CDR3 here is CASSQESNYGYTF. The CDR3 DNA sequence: TGTGCCAGCAGCCAAGAGTCTAACTATGGCTACACCTTC. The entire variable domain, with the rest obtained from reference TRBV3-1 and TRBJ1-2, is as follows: DTAVSQTPKYLVTQMGNDKSIKCEQNLGHDTMYWYKQDSKKFLKIMFSYNNKELIINETVPNRFSPKSPDKAHLNLHINSLELGDSAVYFCASSQESNYGYTFGSGTRLTVV.

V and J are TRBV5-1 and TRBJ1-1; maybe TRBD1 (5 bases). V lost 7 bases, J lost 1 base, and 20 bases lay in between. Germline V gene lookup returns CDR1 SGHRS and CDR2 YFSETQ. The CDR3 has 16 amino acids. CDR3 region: CASGESWQGRNTEAFF. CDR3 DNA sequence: TGCGCCAGCGGAGAATCATGGCAGGGAAGGAACACTGAAGCTTTCTTT. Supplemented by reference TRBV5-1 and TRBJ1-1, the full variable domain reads KAGVTQTPRYLIKTRGQQVTLSCSPISGHRSVSWYQQTPGQGLQFLFEYFSETQRNKGNFPGRFSGRQFSNSRSEMNVSTLELGDSALYLCASGESWQGRNTEAFFGQGTRLTVV.

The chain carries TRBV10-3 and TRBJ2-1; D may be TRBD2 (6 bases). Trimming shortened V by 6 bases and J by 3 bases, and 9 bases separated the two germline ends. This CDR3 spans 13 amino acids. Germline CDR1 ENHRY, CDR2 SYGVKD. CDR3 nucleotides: TGTGCCATCAGCCCGGGACTCTACAATGAGCAGTTCTTC. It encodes CAISPGLYNEQFF.